The rows below give T cell receptor beta chains drawn from one sample of a study of T cell responses to AZD1222 COVID-19 vaccine. Some clones are missing from TCRdb's copy, which holds only in-frame ones; the method was immunoSEQ multiplex PCR. Here the sample spans roughly 100,000 clones, 85% to 90% being singletons. The input for sequencing was peripheral blood, taken on day 0 of AZD1222 vaccination. The receptors stem from an adult in good health. The CDR3 runs from the conserved cysteine through the conserved F or W. A D gene is named only where the DNA matches it firmly. Rows may omit the clone size; those that give it use once, few, many or a size class.

D	size	V	J	DNA	CDR3
.	.	TRBV9	TRBJ2-6	TGTGCCAGTTGCCTCGGGGAAAGTTCTGGGGCCAACGCCCTGACTTTC	CASCLGESSGANALTF
.	.	TRBV1	TRBJ2-5	TGCACCAGCAGCCAAGAGAAGCGGCGGGAGGCGCAAGAGACCCAGTACTTC	CTSSQEKRREAQETQYF
.	.	TRBV5-1	TRBJ1-2	TGCGCCAGCGGTGGACACGGCGGCGACTATGGCTACACCTTC	CASGGHGGDYGYTF
.	few	TRBV20-1	TRBJ1-2	TGCAGTGCTAGTTATCACAGCAGCTCCTATGGCTACACCTTC	CSASYHSSSYGYTF
.	.	TRBV4-3	TRBJ1-1	TGCGCCAGCAGCCGCATGGGGGGCTTTAGGACTGAAGCTTTCTTT	CASSRMGGFRTEAFF
.	.	TRBV30	TRBJ1-5	TGTGCCTGGGGAGGGCGGAGTAATCAGCCCCAGCATTTT	CAWGGRSNQPQHF
.	once	TRBV6-5	TRBJ2-3	TGTGCCAGCAGTTACAGGGCCACAGATACGCAGTATTTT	CASSYRATDTQYF
.	.	TRBV18	TRBJ2-3	TGTGCCAGCTCACCAGGTGGGAATACGCAGTATTTT	CASSPGGNTQYF
TRBD1	.	TRBV19	TRBJ1-5	TGTGCCAGTAGTATACAGGGGGCGCGCAATCAGCCCCAGCATTTT	CASSIQGARNQPQHF
.	.	TRBV4-1	TRBJ2-1	TGCGCCAGCAGCCATCCCGACAGTAGCTCCTACAATGAGCAGTTCTTC	CASSHPDSSSYNEQFF
TRBD1	.	TRBV10-3	TRBJ1-2	TGTGCCATCGGCGGGACAGGAGGTGAGGGCTACACCTTC	CAIGGTGGEGYTF
TRBD1	few	TRBV3-1/TRBV3-2	TRBJ1-5	TGTGCCAGCAGCCAATCGGGACAGCTGGGTAATCAGCCCCAGCATTTT	CASSQSGQLGNQPQHF
.	.	TRBV19	TRBJ2-7	TGTGCCAGTAGTCGGGAGAAATTATCCTACGAGCAGTACTTC	CASSREKLSYEQYF
.	.	TRBV15	TRBJ1-1	TGTGCCACCAGCAGGGGGGCAGGGGTGAACACTGAAGCTTTCTTT	CATSRGAGVNTEAFF
.	.	TRBV21-1	TRBJ1-1	TGTGCCAGCAGCAAAGCTCGGAGGGAGAACACTGAAGCTTTCTTT	CASSKARRENTEAFF
.	once	TRBV7-3	TRBJ1-1	TGTGCCAGCAGCTCCTCCATGAACACTGAAGCTTTCTTT	CASSSSMNTEAFF
.	.	TRBV25-1	TRBJ1-3	TGTGCCAGCAGTGAGTCGGGCAGAGGAGCTGGAAACACCATATATTTT	CASSESGRGAGNTIYF
.	.	TRBV7-9	TRBJ2-7	TGTGCCAGCAGCGGGTACGAGCAGTACTTC	CASSGYEQYF
.	few	TRBV12-3/TRBV12-4	TRBJ1-1	TGTGCCAGCAGTTACGCCCACGGCCGCGGCTTT	CASSYAHGRGF
.	.	TRBV4-1	TRBJ1-4	TGCGCCAGCAGCCAAGGGCGAACAACTAATGAAAAACTGTTTTTT	CASSQGRTTNEKLFF
TRBD1	once	TRBV9	TRBJ1-1	TGTGCCAGCAGCGTAGGGGCGACAGGGAGCGTTGAAGCTTTCTTT	CASSVGATGSVEAFF
TRBD1	.	TRBV5-5	TRBJ1-4	TGTGCCAGCAGCGGGACAGGGGAGGCTAATGAAAAACTGTTTTTT	CASSGTGEANEKLFF
TRBD2	.	TRBV4-2	TRBJ2-2	TGTGCCAGCAGCCAAGCACCTCTAGCGGGCACCGGGGAGCTGTTTTTT	CASSQAPLAGTGELFF
TRBD1	.	TRBV25-1	TRBJ1-2	TGTGCCAGCAGTGACGACAGGGGTGGCTACACCTTC	CASSDDRGGYTF
TRBD1	.	TRBV19	TRBJ1-1	TGTGCCAGTAGTATAGTGGAGGGGGCAGGCACTGAAGCTTTCTTT	CASSIVEGAGTEAFF
TRBD1	.	TRBV19	TRBJ2-5	TGTGCCACCGACCCTGTCCCGGGACAGGGGGCGCTCGGAGAGACCCAGTACTTC	CATDPVPGQGALGETQYF
TRBD1	.	TRBV28	TRBJ1-6	TGTGCCAGCAGTGGGGGACAGGGCTACAATTCACCCCTCCACTTT	CASSGGQGYNSPLHF
.	.	TRBV4-1	TRBJ1-1	TGCGCCAGCAGCCAAGGGCAGGATGTCGCCTTCTTT	CASSQGQDVAFF
TRBD2	.	TRBV10-3	TRBJ2-7	TGTGCCATCAGTGAACGTAGTGTGGCGGGGGGCTACGAGCAGTACTTC	CAISERSVAGGYEQYF
TRBD1	.	TRBV5-1	TRBJ1-3	TGCGCCAGCAGCTCGGGGACAGCCGCCGGAAACACCATATATTTT	CASSSGTAAGNTIYF
.	once	TRBV15	TRBJ1-3	TGTGCCACCAGCAGAGGATACAGGGACTCTGGAAACACCATATATTTT	CATSRGYRDSGNTIYF
TRBD1	.	TRBV29-1	TRBJ1-1	TGCAGCTCATGGACAGGGAACACTGAAGCTTTCTTT	CSSWTGNTEAFF
.	.	TRBV28	TRBJ1-6	TGTGCCAGCAGAGTGTCAGGGAGAGGTAATTCACCCCTCCACTTT	CASRVSGRGNSPLHF
.	.	TRBV7-9	TRBJ2-7	TGTGCCAGCAGCTTAGAGGGGGGCCACGAGCAGTACTTC	CASSLEGGHEQYF
TRBD1	.	TRBV10-3	TRBJ1-6	TGTGCCAGCGGGGCCGGGACAGGGTTTTCACCCCTCCACTTT	CASGAGTGFSPLHF
TRBD1	.	TRBV7-6	TRBJ2-5	TGTGCCAGCAGCCACCCAACGTCGGGCTACCGGGACAGACAAGAGACCCAGTACTTC	CASSHPTSGYRDRQETQYF
.	few	TRBV27	TRBJ1-4	TGTGCCAGCAAGAGTCTCTTGGGGGGCGGGGATGAAAAACTGTTTTTT	CASKSLLGGGDEKLFF
.	.	TRBV20-1	TRBJ1-6	TGCAGTGCTTCGACCCCCACACTCCACTTT	CSASTPTLHF
.	.	TRBV10-2	TRBJ1-1	TGCGCCAGCAGTCAACAGAGGGGCACTGAAGCTTTCTTT	CASSQQRGTEAFF
TRBD2	.	TRBV4-3	TRBJ2-5	TGCGCCAGCAGCCACGCGGGACTAGCGGGAGAGGGGAAGGAGACCCAGTACTTC	CASSHAGLAGEGKETQYF
TRBD2	.	TRBV7-2	TRBJ2-1	TGTGCCAGCAGCCAGACTAGCGGGAGGGCCCATGAGCAGTTCTTC	CASSQTSGRAHEQFF
.	.	TRBV14	TRBJ2-7	TGTGCCAGCAGCCGGGGCGGCTACGAGCAGTACTTC	CASSRGGYEQYF
TRBD1	.	TRBV7-2	TRBJ1-6	TGTGCCAGCAGCTTAGTCGGGACAGGGAGCTCCTATAATTCACCCCTCCACTTT	CASSLVGTGSSYNSPLHF
TRBD1	.	TRBV25-1	TRBJ1-6	TGTGCCAGCAGTGAATCCCGACAGGGAGATAATTCACCCCTCCACTTT	CASSESRQGDNSPLHF
.	.	TRBV5-6	TRBJ2-6	TGTGCCAGCAGCTTGGACTGGATCTCTGGGGCCAACGTCCTGACTTTC	CASSLDWISGANVLTF
.	.	TRBV24-1	TRBJ2-1	TGTGCCACCTCCGCGACAGCCTCCTACAATGAGCAGTTCTTC	CATSATASYNEQFF
.	.	TRBV30	TRBJ2-1	TGTGCCTGGGCCGGGGACTCTGTATACAATGAGCAGTTCTTC	CAWAGDSVYNEQFF
.	.	TRBV7-8	TRBJ1-3	TGTGCCAGCAGCTTAGGAATGGTCAGGGCACATGGAAACACCATATATTTT	CASSLGMVRAHGNTIYF
TRBD1	.	TRBV28	TRBJ1-5	TGTGCCAGCAAGGGGACAGGGGGCAATCAGCCCCAGCATTTT	CASKGTGGNQPQHF
.	.	TRBV30	TRBJ1-1	TGTGCCTGGAGTCAGGGTATGAACACTGAAGCTTTCTTT	CAWSQGMNTEAFF
.	.	TRBV7-8	TRBJ2-3	TGTGCCAGCAGCTTAGGAGGGCAATTCACAGATACGCAGTATTTT	CASSLGGQFTDTQYF
.	.	TRBV20-1	TRBJ1-1	TGCAGTGCTAGTTGGGGAAGTTACACTGAAGCTTTCTTT	CSASWGSYTEAFF
.	.	TRBV27	TRBJ2-7	TGTGCCAGCAGTTTATCGAATTTCCCTCGCTCCTACGAGCAGTACTTC	CASSLSNFPRSYEQYF
TRBD2	.	TRBV19	TRBJ2-5	TGTGCCAGTAGTATAGGGAGACTAGCAACAGAGACCCAGTACTTC	CASSIGRLATETQYF
.	medium-sized	TRBV5-1	TRBJ2-7	TGCGCCAGCAGCTTGCAGGGCAGGGGAAGCTCCTACGAGCAGTACTTC	CASSLQGRGSSYEQYF
TRBD1	.	TRBV10-3	TRBJ2-1	TGTGCCATCAGTGGCGACACAGGGGGCTCCTACAATGAGCAGTTCTTC	CAISGDTGGSYNEQFF
TRBD1	.	TRBV6-5	TRBJ1-6	TGTGCCAGCAGCCGACAGGGCCTAAATTCACCCCTCCACTTT	CASSRQGLNSPLHF
TRBD1	.	TRBV6-5	TRBJ1-2	TGTGCCAGCAGTTACGACAGGGGAGGTGGCTACACCTTC	CASSYDRGGGYTF
.	.	TRBV7-9	TRBJ1-1	TGTGCCAGCAGCCCAAGTGTCCCGGGGAATGAAGCTTTCTTT	CASSPSVPGNEAFF
TRBD1	.	TRBV19	TRBJ1-5	TGTGCCAGTAGGGACAGGGTAATCGATCAGCCCCAGCATTTT	CASRDRVIDQPQHF